What follows is one T cell receptor (beta chain) and its context. Additional DNA sequences in this sample encode the identical CDR3. A Seattle source enrolled patients during active infection and followed them longitudinally. The record originates from a study of blood T cell repertoires in COVID-19. The overall study: There were acute and convalescent COVID-19 samples, and they came from the United States, Italy and Spain. From T cells, B-cell-depleted T cells, or PBMCs came the material, which was cDNA or gDNA.

Methods used by the authors: Researchers report that nucleated cell counts were estimated from reference gene primer amplification. Sequenced by immunoSEQ multiplex PCR; TCRdb stores in-frame clones only, minus some. The DNA gave D and trimming, while V, J and clone size come from that table. In the table there are under 200,000 clones, around four fifths of which are singletons. This CDR3 is built from 18 residues. The ends were cut back, 0 bases at V and 1 base at J, with 17 bases in the middle. Germline values: CDR1 MGHRA, CDR2 YSYEKL. Source material: peripheral blood. The source is a woman in her seventies with COVID-19, enrolled during active disease. The V gene is TRBV4-1, the J gene TRBJ2-3; tentative D call: TRBD1 (5 bases). The CDR3: CASSQDNSPGSGTDTQYF. The CDR3 nucleotides are TGCGCCAGCAGCCAAGATAACTCCCCAGGGTCGGGCACAGATACGCAGTATTTT.